This T cell receptor (beta chain) was recorded in a study of technical replicates of blood from a few donors (TCRdb year 2017). Details on this clone: Its antigen is not yet known. Base qualities are not at hand, and no much larger clone is one base apart.

The library was built by means of the immunoSEQ multiplex PCR assay. In its TCRdb copy, this immuneACCESS table keeps in-frame sequences only and misses some clones. Where compared with another copy, unresolved V genes explain less than half of these, and the others have no known cause. This sample holds 95,000 to 100,000 clones; nearly 96% were observed only once. The top ten hold around 0.2% of the sample. Reading the germline V gene gives CDR1 MGHDK and CDR2 SYGVNS. Relative to germline, V is missing 6 bases and J is missing 11 bases, with 11 bases of the junction outside any gene match. Counted from cysteine to phenylalanine, this CDR3 has 14 amino acids. Only the CDR3 region is kept as DNA, spanning 42 bases read in frame from base 1.

The chain employs TRBV25-1 and TRBJ1-4; the central 8 bases match TRBD1. The source of this sequence is a human donor in good health. The sample comprised T cells isolated from PBMCs. Read as DNA, the sequence is TGTGCCAGCAGCGAGGTGGACAGGGCAGTTAAACTGTTTTTT. Protein translation: CASSEVDRAVKLFF. Reference TRBV25-1 and TRBJ1-4 genes cover what lies past the CDR3, so the full variable domain is EADIYQTPRYLVIGTGKKITLECSQTMGHDKMYWYQQDPGMELHLIHYSYGVNSTEKGDLSSESTVSRIRTEHFPLTLESARPSHTSQYLCASSEVDRAVKLFFGSGTQLSVL.